The 5 T cell receptor beta chains in this list originate from one sample, sequenced in a study of shared clonotypes between healthy human individuals. Assay used: immunoSEQ multiplex PCR; TCRdb lists only in-frame clones, some missing. Found here are 2 million to 2.5 million clones, 95% of them singletons; the top ten hold about 0.13%. The sequenced material came from naive CD4+ T cells sorted from blood. Specified subset: CD45RA+ positively selected. These receptor sequences come from a man aged 18 to 30 in good health.

This rearrangement joins TRBV7-9 to TRBJ1-3, with 7 bases aligning to TRBD1. Germline values: CDR1 SEHNR, CDR2 FQNEAQ (reference sequence). This CDR3 is 16 amino acids long. The V gene end was trimmed by 6 bases and the J gene end by 1 base; junction bases not matched to a gene: 9. Written as DNA, the CDR3 is TGTGCCAGCAGTTTTAACAGGGGCCGATCTGGAAACACCATATATTTT. Its translation is CASSFNRGRSGNTIYF.

The table lists this clone with a count of one. This chain uses TRBV5-6 with TRBJ1-2, with TRBD1 as a possible D gene (5 bases). The CDR3 sequence is 14 residues long. Trimming took off 0 bases at V and 8 bases at J, with 14 bases between the two ends. Germline values: CDR1 SGHDT, CDR2 YYEEEE. CDR3 nucleotides: TGTGCCAGCAGCTTGGGTTTTCAGGGTGACGGCTACACCTTC. Translated: CASSLGFQGDGYTF.

CDR3 loop: CASRAGRESPEQYF. CDR3 nucleotides: TGTGCCAGCAGAGCGGGGAGGGAATCTCCCGAGCAGTACTTC. The V gene is TRBV7-6, the J gene TRBJ2-7, with 7 bases aligning to TRBD2. CDR1 and CDR2 from the germline V gene are SGHVS and FNYEAQ. Trimming cost V 6 bases and J 6 bases; bases outside gene matches: 11. The CDR3 contains 14 residues.

The V gene is TRBV30, the J gene TRBJ1-2, with 11 nucleotides matching TRBD1. This CDR3 contains 14 residues. V shed 3 bases, J shed 2 bases, and the junction held 2 bases outside the gene matches. The germline gives CDR1 GTSNPN, CDR2 SVGIG (reference sequence). The CDR3 protein is CAWRGDRGNYGYTF. The DNA for the CDR3 is TGTGCCTGGAGGGGGGACAGGGGGAACTATGGCTACACCTTC.

This chain's CDR3 is CASTLGSGAYEQYF. The CDR3 DNA follows: TGTGCCAGCACCCTGGGTAGCGGGGCCTACGAGCAGTACTTC. The chain recombines TRBV6-5 with TRBJ2-7, with 8 bases matching TRBD2. This CDR3 contains 14 residues. V lost 7 bases, J lost 2 bases, and 7 bases stayed unmatched. The germline V gene has CDR1 MNHEY and CDR2 SVGAGI.